The 29 T cell receptor beta chains listed next were all sequenced from one sample in a study of blood T cell repertoires in COVID-19. The data were produced by immunoSEQ multiplex PCR, yet TCRdb's version contains in-frame clones alone and is incomplete. The sample records about 490,000 clones, over 75% being singletons. The sample consisted of peripheral blood. The receptors derive from a human donor in a cohort sampled during active COVID-19.

The chain carries TRBV28 and TRBJ2-3, with TRBD1 identical over 7 bases. This CDR3 has 15 residues. The junction had 6 bases not matched to a gene; V was cut back by 3 bases and J by 3 bases. CDR1 and CDR2 (germline): MDHEN, SYDVKM. Written as DNA, the CDR3 is TGTGCCAGCAGTTTCTACAGGGGAAGAACAGATACGCAGTATTTT. It is translated as CASSFYRGRTDTQYF.

The table lists this clone with a count of one. The chain is built from TRBV14 and TRBJ2-3, with TRBD1 matching over 7 bases. Germline V gene sequence: CDR1 SGHDN, CDR2 FVKESK. V trimming: 0 bases; J trimming: 3 bases; junction bases outside the gene matches: 3. This CDR3 spans 15 amino acids. The CDR3 coding sequence is TGTGCCAGCAGCCAAGATTTACAGGGGACAGATACGCAGTATTTT. It is translated as CASSQDLQGTDTQYF.

The chain links TRBV18 to TRBJ1-2; tentatively, D is TRBD1 (6 bases). V was clipped by 0 bases and J by 8 bases, with 16 bases between them. The CDR3 has 15 residues. CDR1 and CDR2 from the germline V gene are KGHSH and LQKENI. CDR3 residues: CASSPPGTKGGGYTF. CDR3 sequence (DNA): TGTGCCAGCTCACCACCCGGGACAAAAGGAGGAGGCTACACCTTC.

The chain joins TRBV9 to TRBJ2-5; possibly TRBD2 for D (6 bases). V was clipped by 4 bases and J by 5 bases, with 15 bases between them. Germline CDR1 SGDLS, CDR2 YYNGEE. The CDR3 loop spans 14 amino acids. The DNA for the CDR3 is TGTGCCAGCAGCCAGGGACCGGGAGTGGAGACCCAGTACTTC. Amino acids: CASSQGPGVETQYF.

This rearrangement joins TRBV7-2 to TRBJ1-2; D ambiguous. The V and J ends lost 4 bases and 5 bases respectively, with 14 bases between them. CDR1 is SGHTA and CDR2 is FQGNSA in the germline V gene. CDR3 length: 14 amino acids. The CDR3 is CASSSEVLVYGYTF. The CDR3 region has the DNA TGTGCCAGCAGCTCCGAGGTTCTTGTTTATGGCTACACCTTC.

The sample holds one count of this clone. The rearrangement links TRBV19 to TRBJ1-4; D might be TRBD1 (5 bases). Per germline, CDR1 LNHDA and CDR2 SQIVND (reference sequence). This CDR3 comprises 15 residues. Trimming cost V 3 bases and J 6 bases, with 14 bases left between them. CDR3 sequence: CASSIRPGGDEKLFF. CDR3 sequence (DNA): TGTGCCAGTAGTATTCGGCCAGGAGGGGATGAAAAACTGTTTTTT.

This clone was counted once. The J gene is TRBJ1-1, the V gene TRBV18, with D perhaps matching TRBD1 (6 bases). The CDR3 length is 15 residues. V was pared by 3 bases and J by 4 bases, with 15 bases between. Germline assignment: CDR1 KGHSH and CDR2 LQKENI. The CDR3 sequence is CASSPSTGGSTEAFF. DNA for the CDR3: TGTGCCAGCTCACCCTCGACGGGGGGCTCCACTGAAGCTTTCTTT.

This chain uses TRBV19 with TRBJ1-5; a possible D gene is TRBD1 (5 bases). From germline, CDR1 is LNHDA and CDR2 SQIVND (reference sequence). The length of the CDR3 is 15 residues. V shed 5 bases and J shed 4 bases, with 15 bases lying between them. DNA of the CDR3: TGTGCCAGTAGTCCTATGGTGGCAGGGAATCAGCCCCAGCATTTT. Amino acids: CASSPMVAGNQPQHF.

The chain joins TRBV5-5 to TRBJ2-3, with D uncertain. Germline values: CDR1 SGHKS, CDR2 YYEKEE (reference sequence). Trimming took 2 bases from V and 0 from J, leaving 10 bases between them. The CDR3 runs 15 residues. CDR3 bases: TGTGCCAGCAGCTTCGAAGCACCTAGCACAGATACGCAGTATTTT. It is translated as CASSFEAPSTDTQYF.

The rearrangement uses TRBV3-1 (or the pseudogene TRBV3-2) and TRBJ2-1; D perhaps matches TRBD2 (6 bases). The CDR3 contains 16 residues. Germline V gene data show CDR1 as LGHDT and CDR2 as YNNKEL (reference sequence). Trimming took off 0 bases at V and 5 bases at J, with 14 bases between the two ends. CDR3 in DNA: TGTGCCAGCAGCCAAGATGACGGGGGAAAGGACAATGAGCAGTTCTTC. Its translation is CASSQDDGGKDNEQFF.

This clone was seen a single time. The chain recombines TRBV7-3 with TRBJ2-3; TRBD2 agrees at 11 bases. The CDR3 contains 17 residues. Trimming cost V 2 bases and J 0 bases; bases outside gene matches: 4. Germline lookup yields CDR1 SGHTA and CDR2 FQGTGA. CDR3: CASSLGRLAGSTDTQYF. CDR3 in DNA: TGTGCCAGCAGCTTAGGGAGACTAGCGGGGAGCACAGATACGCAGTATTTT.

The CDR3 loop is CASSHLGGNEKLFF. In DNA form, the CDR3 reads TGTGCCAGCAGCCACTTGGGAGGGAATGAAAAACTGTTTTTT. The chain couples TRBV28 to TRBJ1-4; D remains unclear. The length of the CDR3 is 14 residues. V lost 6 bases and J lost 5, with 13 bases in between. Germline V gene data show CDR1 as MDHEN and CDR2 as SYDVKM.

This rearrangement joins TRBV5-1 to TRBJ2-3; 10 bases line up with TRBD1. The V gene's germline CDR1 is SGHRS and CDR2 YFSETQ. J was trimmed by 6 bases and V by 1 base; bases with no gene match: 8. This CDR3 is 16 amino acids long. The CDR3 bases are TGCGCCAGCAGCTTGCTGGGACAGGGGAATGGGGATACGCAGTATTTT. Translation: CASSLLGQGNGDTQYF.

This clone was seen a few times. The rearrangement uses TRBV7-9 and TRBJ2-2, with 7 bases fitting TRBD2. CDR1 SEHNR and CDR2 FQNEAQ come from the germline V gene (reference sequence). The CDR3 spans 14 residues. V lost 8 bases and J lost 7; bases outside the gene matches: 10. The CDR3 reads CASLLGGGGGELFF. The CDR3 DNA is TGTGCCAGCCTCCTAGGCGGGGGAGGCGGGGAGCTGTTTTTT.

This clone was detected a few times. This sequence joins TRBV2 and TRBJ1-4; D call uncertain. The CDR3 is 15 residues long. Trimming took 2 bases from V and 3 from J, leaving 10 bases between them. The germline V gene encodes CDR1 SNHLY and CDR2 FYNNEI. The CDR3 reads CASSELRGANEKLFF. The CDR3 bases are TGTGCCAGCAGTGAACTGCGGGGAGCTAATGAAAAACTGTTTTTT.

V gene TRBV6-6 combines with J gene TRBJ1-5; D unclear. This CDR3 region has 15 residues. V was cut by 3 bases and J by 9 bases, with 18 bases left in between. Germline CDR1 reads MNHNY; CDR2 reads SVGAGI (reference sequence). The CDR3 nucleotides are TGTGCCAGCAGTTATAAGGACTGGAGCAAGAGGCCCCAGCATTTT. Translation gives CASSYKDWSKRPQHF.

V and J are TRBV9 and TRBJ1-6; D gene ambiguous. Germline lookup yields CDR1 SGDLS and CDR2 YYNGEE. The CDR3 runs to 13 residues. The V end lost 1 base, the J end lost 7 bases, and 6 bases lay between the germline ends. The CDR3 DNA sequence: TGTGCCAGCAGCGTAAGCGGAAATTCACCCCTCCACTTT. Translating it yields CASSVSGNSPLHF.

In regard to this clone: In the same sample, other DNA sequences code for this CDR3. The CDR3 nucleotides are TGTGCCTGGAGTCGGGGGAGCTATGGCTACACCTTC. As protein: CAWSRGSYGYTF. The chain carries TRBV30 and TRBJ1-2; weak D call: TRBD1 (5 bases). V was cut by 2 bases and J by 4 bases, with 8 bases left in between. The CDR3 sequence is 12 residues long. Germline CDR1 and CDR2: GTSNPN and SVGIG (reference sequence).

This chain links TRBV19 with TRBJ1-2; TRBD1 aligns across 10 bases. The length of the CDR3 is 14 residues. Unmatched junction bases numbered 7, after V lost 4 bases and J lost 8 bases. Germline CDR1 and CDR2: LNHDA and SQIVND (reference sequence). CDR3 protein: CASSNRDRGGGYTF. CDR3 bases: TGTGCCAGTAGTAACCGGGACAGGGGTGGAGGCTACACCTTC.

The CDR3 loop is CASDPGRSTDTQYF. CDR3 in DNA: TGTGCCAGTGACCCGGGGAGAAGCACAGATACGCAGTATTTT. V is TRBV19 and J is TRBJ2-3, with D tentatively TRBD2 (5 bases). CDR1 and CDR2 (germline): LNHDA, SQIVND (reference sequence). CDR3 size: 14 residues. V lost 8 bases and J 0 bases, leaving 12 bases between the germline ends.

The genes are TRBV19 and TRBJ1-5, with D hard to call. The CDR3 totals 15 residues. Germline V gene sequence: CDR1 LNHDA, CDR2 SQIVND (reference sequence). The ends were cut back, 6 bases at V and 1 base at J, with 13 bases in the middle. CDR3 sequence reads: CASSERLWSNQPQHF. CDR3 in DNA: TGTGCCAGTAGCGAGCGGCTTTGGAGCAATCAGCCCCAGCATTTT. Together with reference TRBV19 and TRBJ1-5, the CDR3 gives the full variable domain: DGGITQSPKYLFRKEGQNVTLSCEQNLNHDAMYWYRQDPGQGLRLIYYSQIVNDFQKGDIAEGYSVSREKKESFPLTVTSAQKNPTAFYLCASSERLWSNQPQHFGDGTRLSIL.

J is TRBJ2-1 and V is TRBV9, with D possibly matching TRBD2 (5 bases). The V gene lost 0 bases and the J gene lost 10 bases, with 14 bases spanning the gap. CDR1 and CDR2 (germline): SGDLS, YYNGEE. The CDR3 totals 14 residues. CDR3 bases: TGTGCCAGCAGCGTAGGCCCAGGAGGATTCGAGCAGTTCTTC. It encodes CASSVGPGGFEQFF.

The rearrangement joins TRBV7-3 to TRBJ2-3, with 7 bases that match TRBD1. CDR1 is SGHTA and CDR2 is FQGTGA in the germline V gene. The CDR3 is 13 residues long. The V and J ends lost 7 bases and 5 bases, in that order; junction bases with no gene match: 6. The CDR3 is CASKTPGGDTQYF. CDR3 nucleotide sequence: TGTGCCAGCAAGACTCCAGGGGGAGATACGCAGTATTTT.

This clone appeared once. The CDR3 spells CASSLWLAGLSSYNEQFF. CDR3 bases: TGTGCCAGCAGCTTATGGCTAGCGGGCCTCAGCTCCTACAATGAGCAGTTCTTC. This chain uses TRBV13 with TRBJ2-1; 8 nucleotides agree with TRBD2. After removal of 2 bases from V and 0 bases from J, the junction contained 9 bases not matched to a gene. The CDR3 contains 18 residues. Per germline, CDR1 PRHDT and CDR2 FYEKMQ (reference sequence).

The chain uses TRBV19 and TRBJ1-1; TRBD1 aligns across 8 bases. V was pared by 3 bases and J by 1 base, with 13 bases of the junction left unmatched. CDR3 size: 18 residues. In germline, CDR1 is LNHDA, CDR2 SQIVND (reference sequence). CDR3 coding DNA: TGTGCCAGTAGTATTATAGTCGGGGCCAGGGGGCCGAACACTGAAGCTTTCTTT. Residues: CASSIIVGARGPNTEAFF.

The chain couples TRBV6-2 or TRBV6-3 to TRBJ2-2; D may be TRBD2 (5 bases). With 3 bases removed from V and 4 bases from J, the gap between germline ends came to 15 bases. The CDR3 covers 16 residues. From germline, CDR1 is MNHEY and CDR2 SVGEGT. This chain's CDR3 is CASSYGRRVGTGELFF. In DNA, the CDR3 is TGTGCCAGCAGTTATGGTCGGCGGGTTGGCACCGGGGAGCTGTTTTTT.

The V call is TRBV28, the J call TRBJ2-7; 10 nucleotides agree with TRBD1. Losses at the gene ends were 6 bases for V and 4 bases for J; bases not matched to a gene: 9. Per the germline V gene, CDR1 is MDHEN and CDR2 is SYDVKM. CDR3 size: 15 residues. This CDR3 is CASSSPGQGRYEQYF. The CDR3 bases are TGTGCCAGCAGCAGTCCGGGACAGGGGCGATACGAGCAGTACTTC.

The chain employs TRBV5-8 and TRBJ1-6; 9 bases match TRBD1. CDR3 length: 16 amino acids. J gave up 10 bases and V 4 bases, and 12 bases lay outside the gene matches. Germline V gene lookup returns CDR1 SGHTS and CDR2 YDEGEE. The CDR3, as DNA: TGTGCCAGCAGCAGTGACTGGGACAGGGAACGGTCACCCCTCCACTTT. It encodes CASSSDWDRERSPLHF.

This sequence joins TRBV19 and TRBJ2-7, with 9 bases lining up with TRBD1. CDR1 LNHDA and CDR2 SQIVND come from the germline V gene (reference sequence). The length of the CDR3 is 13 residues. V was pared by 6 bases and J by 5 bases, with 5 bases of the junction left unmatched. The CDR3 DNA is TGTGCCAGTAGAGGGACAGGGACGAACGAGCAGTACTTC. This encodes CASRGTGTNEQYF.